This T cell receptor (beta chain) appears in the sequencing data of a study of T-cell memory formation after mild COVID-19. Points from the study as a whole: In second-wave clones peaking day 37, SARS-CoV-2 specificity remained unconfirmed.

This CDR3 contains 13 residues. Germline V gene sequence: CDR1 GTSNPN, CDR2 SVGIG (reference sequence). V was pared by 4 bases and J by 6 bases, with 13 bases between. On this clonotype itself: What it binds is not known.

MiXCR, run by TCRdb on the 5' RACE reads, gives a single entry per CDR3 protein. The table has 350,000 to 500,000 distinct CDR3 sequences, about a sixth seen once; the top ten hold roughly a fifth. This chain connects TRBV30 to TRBJ1-5; D might be TRBD1 (5 bases). The sample was PBMCs or a T cell subset sorted from them (not recorded which). The source is a man younger than 35 who had mild COVID-19 (a few samples of this study predate the infection). Cell type and time point are not known. The CDR3 DNA follows: TGTGCCTGGAATAAGGAGGGACGTCAGCCCCAGCATTTT. Protein sequence: CAWNKEGRQPQHF.